These 23 T cell receptor beta chains originate from one sample sequenced in a study of shared clonotypes between healthy human individuals. Clones were sequenced by immunoSEQ multiplex PCR, and TCRdb holds only the in-frame ones, with some missing. The sample consists of around 2,000,000 clones, 85% to 95% of them appearing once. What was sequenced was naive CD4+ T cells sorted from blood. Subset reported: CD45RA+ positively selected. The receptor source for this set is a man aged 18 to 29 in good health.

This clone was picked up one time. The chain carries TRBV6-6 and TRBJ2-5; D gene unclear. Between the trimmed V and J ends, which lost 2 bases and 7 bases, there was a span of 8 bases. CDR1 and CDR2 from the germline V gene are MNHNY and SVGAGI (reference sequence). This CDR3 spans 12 amino acids. The CDR3 DNA sequence: TGTGCCAGCAGTTACCAGACGGTGACCCAGTACTTC. Amino acids: CASSYQTVTQYF.

This chain uses TRBV5-4 with TRBJ2-7, with 9 bases lining up with TRBD1. This CDR3 contains 15 residues. J lost 5 bases, V lost 4 bases, and 10 bases had no gene match. CDR1 is SGHNT, CDR2 YYREEE, per germline (reference sequence). The CDR3 region has the DNA TGTGCCAGCAGCATTTCCGGGACAGGGAACCACGAGCAGTACTTC. Translation: CASSISGTGNHEQYF.

This sequence joins TRBV7-9 and TRBJ2-7; D is ambiguous. This CDR3 has 13 amino acids. Trimming shortened V by 7 bases and J by 4 bases, and 14 bases separated the two germline ends. CDR1 is SEHNR and CDR2 is FQNEAQ in the germline V gene (reference sequence). Here the CDR3 DNA reads TGTGCCAGCACCCTTGGAACCTCATACGAGCAGTACTTC. This codes for CASTLGTSYEQYF.

Regarding this clone: This sample includes further DNA sequences coding for the same CDR3. The chain combines TRBV5-1 with TRBJ1-1; 8 nucleotides line up with TRBD1. Trimming at V came to 3 bases and at J to 1 base, leaving 2 bases not matched to a gene. The CDR3 contains 14 residues. Germline V gives CDR1 SGHRS, CDR2 YFSETQ. The CDR3 region is CASSSDRGNTEAFF. Here the CDR3 DNA reads TGCGCCAGCAGCTCCGACAGGGGGAACACTGAAGCTTTCTTT.

The chain recombines TRBV7-6 with TRBJ2-1; no definite D call. Looked up from germline, CDR1 is SGHVS and CDR2 is FNYEAQ. V was cut by 4 bases and J by 8 bases, with 9 bases left in between. The CDR3 is 12 residues long. CDR3 sequence (DNA): TGTGCCAGCAGCTCGTTTAAGGATGAGCAGTTCTTC. Its protein product is CASSSFKDEQFF.

The chain joins TRBV5-8 to TRBJ2-1, with TRBD1 as a possible D gene (6 bases). The CDR3 loop spans 15 amino acids. CDR1 is SGHTS and CDR2 is YDEGEE in the germline V gene. Trimming left V 2 bases short and J 4 bases short, with 13 bases between. CDR3 nucleotide sequence: TGTGCCAGCAGCTTCCGACAGGCGCCATACAATGAGCAGTTCTTC. Amino acid sequence: CASSFRQAPYNEQFF. The full variable domain, completed using reference TRBV5-8 and TRBJ2-1, is EAGVTQSPTHLIKTRGQQATLRCSPISGHTSVYWYQQALGLGLQFLLWYDEGEERNRGNFPPRFSGRQFPNYSSELNVNALELEDSALYLCASSFRQAPYNEQFFGPGTRLTVL.

With respect to this clone: The identical CDR3 is also encoded by other nucleotide sequences in the sample. The V call is TRBV18, the J call TRBJ1-2; perhaps TRBD1 as D (6 bases). This CDR3 comprises 14 residues. Germline CDR1 KGHSH, CDR2 LQKENI. V lost 3 bases, J lost 4 bases, and 12 bases lay in between. The CDR3 DNA sequence: TGTGCCAGCTCACCCCAGGGAGGGGGCTATGGCTACACCTTC. Residues: CASSPQGGGYGYTF.

The V and J genes are TRBV7-2 and TRBJ2-5, with D uncertain. V shed 0 bases and J shed 2 bases, with 4 bases lying between them. The germline CDR1 and CDR2 sequences are SGHTA and FQGNSA. This CDR3 has 13 amino acids. CDR3 bases: TGTGCCAGCAGCTTAGCCAGTCAAGAGACCCAGTACTTC. Translated, it gives CASSLASQETQYF.

The V call is TRBV11-3, the J call TRBJ2-1; 8 bases fit TRBD1. The CDR3 loop spans 14 amino acids. Trimming at V came to 6 bases and at J to 5 bases, leaving 6 bases not matched to a gene. Germline V gene data show CDR1 as SGHNT and CDR2 as YENEEA. CDR3 nucleotide sequence: TGTGCCAGCAGTCGGGACAGGAGGAACAATGAGCAGTTCTTC. Translated, it gives CASSRDRRNNEQFF.

The rearrangement uses TRBV29-1 and TRBJ2-7; 10 bases agree with TRBD1. The V and J ends lost 6 bases and 5 bases, in that order; junction bases with no gene match: 13. The CDR3 length is 15 residues. In germline, CDR1 is SQVTM, CDR2 ANQGSEA. DNA of the CDR3: TGCAGCGTCGCTAATCCAGGGACAGGGGACCACGAGCAGTACTTC. Translated: CSVANPGTGDHEQYF.

V gene TRBV30 combines with J gene TRBJ2-1; TRBD2 aligns across 13 bases. This CDR3 is 15 amino acids long. Germline CDR1 GTSNPN, CDR2 SVGIG (reference sequence). Trimming cost V 4 bases and J 9 bases; bases outside gene matches: 9. The CDR3 here is CAWTGTSGATSEQFF. CDR3 in DNA: TGTGCCTGGACCGGGACTAGCGGGGCCACGAGTGAGCAGTTCTTC.

This sequence joins TRBV27 and TRBJ2-2, with 9 bases lining up with TRBD2. Germline trimming cut 3 bases from V and 2 bases from J; bases unmatched to any gene: 13. This CDR3 spans 19 amino acids. Germline CDR1 and CDR2: MNHEY and SMNVEV (reference sequence). Here the CDR3 reads CASSFVPPGLALNTGELFF. CDR3 in DNA: TGTGCCAGCAGTTTTGTCCCCCCGGGACTAGCCTTAAACACCGGGGAGCTGTTTTTT.

The rearrangement uses TRBV29-1 and TRBJ2-7; D is unclear. Per the germline V gene, CDR1 is SQVTM and CDR2 is ANQGSEA. The V end was cut by 4 bases, the J end by 2 bases, with 9 bases between. The CDR3 length is 12 residues. The CDR3: CSVAPSPYEQYF. CDR3 sequence (DNA): TGCAGCGTTGCCCCAAGCCCCTACGAGCAGTACTTC.

This clone was counted once. The gene calls are TRBV10-3 and TRBJ2-7; D possibly corresponds to TRBD2 (6 bases). The ends were cut back, 5 bases at V and 0 bases at J, with 8 bases in the middle. Germline lookup yields CDR1 ENHRY and CDR2 SYGVKD. The CDR3 totals 13 residues. The CDR3 nucleotides read TGTGCCATCAGTAGCGGGCACTCCTACGAGCAGTACTTC. Amino acids: CAISSGHSYEQYF.

The J gene is TRBJ2-7, the V gene TRBV25-1; TRBD1 aligns across 8 bases. The CDR3 is made up of 15 amino acids. Per the germline V gene, CDR1 is MGHDK and CDR2 is SYGVNS. Trimming cost V 1 base and J 5 bases; bases outside gene matches: 7. The CDR3 nucleotides are TGTGCCAGCAGTGAATCGGGACAGGCGGCCCACGAGCAGTACTTC. Translated: CASSESGQAAHEQYF.

The CDR3 DNA is TGCGCCAGCAGCTTGGACAGACAGTCCTACGAGCAGTACTTC. It yields the protein CASSLDRQSYEQYF. The chain combines TRBV5-1 with TRBJ2-7; a weak D match, TRBD1 (5 bases). CDR3 length: 14 residues. Germline V CDR1 and CDR2: SGHRS, YFSETQ. Trimming cost V 0 bases and J 1 base, with 8 bases left between them.

As to this clone: A much larger clone lies one base from this, so it may be a read error. Other DNA sequences in the same sample also yield this CDR3. This sequence joins TRBV19 and TRBJ2-3; 13 nucleotides match TRBD2. CDR1 and CDR2 (germline): LNHDA, SQIVND (reference sequence). The CDR3 contains 16 residues. The chain's CDR3 is CASSRSRTSGGDTQYF. The CDR3 region has the DNA TGTGCCAGTAGTAGATCGAGGACTAGCGGGGGCGATACACAGTATTTT.

This chain links TRBV4-3 with TRBJ2-1, with a possible D match to TRBD1 (5 bases). In germline, CDR1 is LGHNA, CDR2 YSLEER. The CDR3 loop spans 16 amino acids. Trimming pared 4 bases from V and 2 bases from J, leaving 15 bases between. DNA for the CDR3: TGCGCCAGCAGCCCAACCCAGGGTATCACCTACAATGAGCAGTTCTTC. Its translation is CASSPTQGITYNEQFF.

The chain recombines TRBV7-9 with TRBJ2-5; D gene unclear. Trimming stripped 6 bases from V and 0 bases from J, with 5 bases between. Germline CDR1 is SEHNR and CDR2 is FQNEAQ (reference sequence). The CDR3 spans 12 residues. The CDR3 DNA reads TGTGCCAGCAGGTGGAACCAAGAGACCCAGTACTTC. This sequence encodes CASRWNQETQYF. The entire variable domain, with the rest obtained from reference TRBV7-9 and TRBJ2-5, is as follows: DTGVSQNPRHKITKRGQNVTFRCDPISEHNRLYWYRQTLGQGPEFLTYFQNEAQLEKSRLLSDRFSAERPKGSFSTLEIQRTEQGDSAMYLCASRWNQETQYFGPGTRLLVL.

V gene TRBV7-8 combines with J gene TRBJ2-7; no firm D call. This CDR3 is 16 amino acids long. Trimming removed 5 bases at V and 0 bases at J, with 17 bases between. Germline V gene sequence: CDR1 SGHVS, CDR2 FQNEAQ. The CDR3 DNA sequence: TGTGCCAGCAGCCCAGATGACACCCCGGGCTCCTACGAGCAGTACTTC. This gives the protein CASSPDDTPGSYEQYF.

The chain links TRBV30 to TRBJ2-5; either TRBD1 or TRBD2 may supply D (5 bases each). CDR1 is GTSNPN and CDR2 is SVGIG in the germline V gene (reference sequence). The germline V and J ends were trimmed by 0 bases and 1 base, with 15 bases remaining between them. The CDR3 extends over 16 amino acids. CDR3 nucleotide sequence: TGTGCCTGGAGTGTCCCCTTAGGTGGGACCCAAGAGACCCAGTACTTC. It specifies CAWSVPLGGTQETQYF.

DNA for the CDR3: TGCGCCAGCAGTCGACAGCTCTCCTCTAATGAAAAACTGTTTTTT. Its protein is CASSRQLSSNEKLFF. The chain is built from TRBV5-1 and TRBJ1-4; possibly TRBD1 for D (5 bases). V was clipped by 5 bases and J by 3 bases, with 14 bases between them. The V gene's germline CDR1 is SGHRS and CDR2 YFSETQ. CDR3 length: 15 amino acids.

The rearrangement joins TRBV10-3 to TRBJ2-1; TRBD2 aligns across 13 bases. J was trimmed by 1 base and V by 4 bases; bases with no gene match: 10. This CDR3 is 19 amino acids long. Germline values: CDR1 ENHRY, CDR2 SYGVKD. CDR3: CAISGTTSGGAVSYNEQFF. The DNA for the CDR3 is TGTGCCATCAGTGGTACTACTAGCGGGGGGGCCGTGTCCTACAATGAGCAGTTCTTC.